Presented here are 13 T cell receptor beta chains from one specimen sequenced in a study of a mutant IDH1 vaccine in newly diagnosed glioma. Generated by immunoSEQ multiplex PCR, the TCRdb table keeps only in-frame clones and is missing some. This repertoire shows fewer than 45,000 clones, roughly 92% found once; its top ten account for about 20%. As to time point: baseline, week 1 (first vaccination visit). Treatment noted: pre-vaccination baseline after standard-of-care therapy. The sample here was PBMCs, taken from a glioma patient treated with radiotherapy, temozolomide or both. All receptors come from a young man with glioma.

J is TRBJ2-1 and V is TRBV6-1; D call uncertain. CDR3 length equals 13 residues. Trimming pared 7 bases from V and 7 bases from J, leaving 14 bases between. CDR1 and CDR2 (germline): MNHNS, SASEGT. Here the CDR3 reads CASNSGLINEQFF. For the CDR3, the DNA is TGTGCCAGCAATTCTGGGCTTATTAATGAGCAGTTCTTC.

This chain uses TRBV28 with TRBJ1-2, with D perhaps TRBD1 (5 bases). Between the trimmed V and J ends, which lost 1 base and 6 bases, there was a span of 9 bases. Germline-derived CDR1 and CDR2 are MDHEN and SYDVKM. This CDR3 has 13 amino acids. Here the CDR3 reads CASSLYAGHGYTF. The CDR3 region has the DNA TGTGCCAGCAGTTTATATGCAGGGCATGGCTACACCTTC.

The chain recombines TRBV2 with TRBJ2-7, with 9 bases identical to TRBD1. This CDR3 has 15 residues. The germline CDR1 and CDR2 sequences are SNHLY and FYNNEI. The J segment lost 4 bases and the V segment lost 5 bases, leaving 9 bases of the junction unmatched. In DNA, the CDR3 is TGTGCCAGCAGTCTTGACGGGACAGGGAGGTACGAGCAGTACTTC. It translates to CASSLDGTGRYEQYF. Combining the CDR3 with reference TRBV2 and TRBJ2-7 gives the whole variable domain EPEVTQTPSHQVTQMGQEVILRCVPISNHLYFYWYRQILGQKVEFLVSFYNNEISEKSEIFDDQFSVERPDGSNFTLKIRSTKLEDSAMYFCASSLDGTGRYEQYFGPGTRLTVT.

This chain joins TRBV19 and TRBJ1-4; D is unclear. Germline CDR1 LNHDA, CDR2 SQIVND (reference sequence). The CDR3 runs 12 residues. V lost 7 bases to trimming and J lost 8 bases, with 11 bases between them. CDR3 in DNA: TGTGCCAGTACCCAACTAGGGGAAAAACTGTTTTTT. It translates to CASTQLGEKLFF.

The chain's CDR3 is CASSSGTSGSYEQYF. CDR3 DNA: TGTGCCAGCAGCTCCGGGACTAGCGGCTCCTACGAGCAGTACTTC. The chain carries TRBV5-4 and TRBJ2-7; 11 bases map to TRBD2. CDR1 SGHNT and CDR2 YYREEE come from the germline V gene (reference sequence). J gave up 0 bases and V 3 bases, and 2 bases lay outside the gene matches. The CDR3 totals 15 residues. The full variable domain, rest sourced from reference TRBV5-4 and TRBJ2-7, is ETGVTQSPTHLIKTRGQQVTLRCSSQSGHNTVSWYQQALGQGPQFIFQYYREEENGRGNFPPRFSGLQFPNYSSELNVNALELDDSALYLCASSSGTSGSYEQYFGPGTRLTVT.

The CDR3: CASSTFGGGSYEQYF. The CDR3 DNA reads TGTGCCAGTAGTACCTTCGGCGGGGGTTCCTACGAGCAGTACTTC. This rearrangement joins TRBV19 to TRBJ2-7, with 7 bases that match TRBD2. The germline V gene has CDR1 LNHDA and CDR2 SQIVND (reference sequence). The J segment lost 1 base and the V segment lost 4 bases, leaving 7 bases of the junction unmatched. This CDR3 is built from 15 residues. Full variable domain (outside the CDR3, taken from reference TRBV19 and TRBJ2-7): DGGITQSPKYLFRKEGQNVTLSCEQNLNHDAMYWYRQDPGQGLRLIYYSQIVNDFQKGDIAEGYSVSREKKESFPLTVTSAQKNPTAFYLCASSTFGGGSYEQYFGPGTRLTVT.

The CDR3 reads CASSWGPNYGYTF. The DNA for the CDR3 is TGTGCCAGTAGTTGGGGGCCTAACTATGGCTACACCTTC. This chain uses TRBV19 with TRBJ1-2, with D maybe TRBD1 (6 bases). V was pared by 5 bases and J by 0 bases, with 7 bases between. The V gene's germline CDR1 is LNHDA and CDR2 SQIVND (reference sequence). The CDR3 sequence is 13 residues long.

This chain links TRBV7-2 with TRBJ2-7; 11 nucleotides line up with TRBD2. Per germline, CDR1 SGHTA and CDR2 FQGNSA. The CDR3 is 16 amino acids. The J segment lost 2 bases and the V segment lost 5 bases, leaving 8 bases of the junction unmatched. The CDR3: CASSQTSGAGTYEQYF. The CDR3 DNA reads as TGTGCCAGCAGCCAGACTAGCGGGGCGGGGACCTACGAGCAGTACTTC.

V is TRBV5-5 and J is TRBJ1-1; D is possibly TRBD1 (5 bases). The V end lost 0 bases, the J end lost 2 bases, and 8 bases lay between the germline ends. Germline loops: CDR1 SGHKS, CDR2 YYEKEE (reference sequence). The CDR3 length is 14 residues. The CDR3 region has the DNA TGTGCCAGCAGCTTGGGCAGGGCAAACACTGAAGCTTTCTTT. Encoded protein: CASSLGRANTEAFF. Complete variable domain (other parts from reference TRBV5-5 and TRBJ1-1): DAGVTQSPTHLIKTRGQQVTLRCSPISGHKSVSWYQQVLGQGPQFIFQYYEKEERGRGNFPDRFSARQFPNYSSELNVNALLLGDSALYLCASSLGRANTEAFFGQGTRLTVV.

This clone was seen just once. The chain employs TRBV18 and TRBJ2-4; D gene ambiguous. The CDR3 spans 15 residues. CDR1 and CDR2 (germline): KGHSH, LQKENI. The ends were cut back, 0 bases at V and 2 bases at J, with 8 bases in the middle. CDR3 region: CASSPPGLTKNIQYF. CDR3 coding DNA: TGTGCCAGCTCACCACCTGGGCTTACCAAAAACATTCAGTACTTC.

This clone was observed a single time. The chain recombines TRBV6-5 with TRBJ2-7, with D perhaps TRBD2 (5 bases). Germline V CDR1 and CDR2: MNHEY, SVGAGI. V was trimmed by 6 bases and J by 0 bases, leaving 12 bases between them. This CDR3 is built from 14 residues. CDR3 sequence reads: CASSPTGSSYEQYF. CDR3 DNA sequence: TGTGCCAGCAGCCCGACGGGAAGCTCCTACGAGCAGTACTTC.

This clone was seen once. The V call is TRBV6-5, the J call TRBJ1-4; 7 bases align to TRBD1. The junction had 8 bases not matched to a gene; V was cut back by 6 bases and J by 4 bases. CDR3 length: 15 amino acids. The germline V gene encodes CDR1 MNHEY and CDR2 SVGAGI. CDR3 residues: CASSRHRGLNEKLFF. CDR3 nucleotides: TGTGCCAGCAGCCGGCACAGGGGCCTTAATGAAAAACTGTTTTTT.

The chain uses TRBV30 and TRBJ1-1; D not certain. From germline, CDR1 is GTSNPN and CDR2 SVGIG (reference sequence). V was clipped by 2 bases and J by 2 bases, with 9 bases between them. This CDR3 comprises 13 residues. The CDR3, as DNA: TGTGCCTGGAGTCAACTGCAAAACACTGAAGCTTTCTTT. Its protein product is CAWSQLQNTEAFF.